This T cell receptor beta chain was captured in a study of T cells in Graves' hyperthyroidism and ophthalmopathy. This clonotype has more than one count but fewer than ten. Its target is not known. Researchers took RNA transcripts and amplified the TCR beta CDR3 regions from them. During a first-round RT-PCR of the TCR CDR3, the HTBI primer set was used. MiXCR was run by TCRdb on the multiplex PCR reads, yielding one entry per CDR3 protein. The table records about 370,000 distinct CDR3 sequences, approximately 14% of them present only once. Germline assignment: CDR1 DFQATT and CDR2 SNEGSKA (reference sequence). This CDR3 has 10 residues. V was pared by 6 bases and J by 7 bases, with 7 bases between. Study-wide findings and caveats: Ophthalmopathy was predicted by the model a median of about 6.5 months ahead of onset. Blood samples included most of the expanded thyroid clonotypes exceeding 0.001.

The sequence derives from a woman in her sixties or seventies with Graves' ophthalmopathy. The sequenced sample consisted of blood. V is TRBV20-1 and J is TRBJ2-1; no reliable D call. The CDR3 sequence is CSANKNEQFF. The CDR3 nucleotides read TGCAGTGCCAATAAGAATGAGCAGTTCTTC.